Each of the 28 T cell receptor beta chains below was sequenced from the same sample in a study of blood T cell repertoires in COVID-19. The data were produced by immunoSEQ multiplex PCR, yet TCRdb's version contains in-frame clones alone and is incomplete. The sample lists 40,000 to 55,000 clones, roughly nine tenths occurring once. The sample taken for sequencing was peripheral blood. The origin of the receptors is an elderly woman with acute or convalescent COVID-19.

This rearrangement joins TRBV6-5 to TRBJ1-1; D is unresolved. This CDR3 has 14 residues. CDR1 is MNHEY and CDR2 is SVGAGI in the germline V gene. Trimming cost V 4 bases and J 0 bases, with 9 bases left between them. CDR3 in amino acids: CASSSTAVNTEAFF. CDR3 bases: TGTGCCAGCAGTTCCACAGCTGTGAACACTGAAGCTTTCTTT.

This chain uses TRBV19 with TRBJ2-3, with D tentatively TRBD2 (7 bases). The CDR3 sequence is 18 residues long. Germline loops: CDR1 LNHDA, CDR2 SQIVND (reference sequence). Trimming stripped 1 base from V and 1 base from J, with 18 bases between. DNA of the CDR3: TGTGCCAGTAGTATAGGAACCGGGGGCGGGAGTGGCACAGATACGCAGTATTTT. Residues: CASSIGTGGGSGTDTQYF. Complete variable domain (other parts from reference TRBV19 and TRBJ2-3): DGGITQSPKYLFRKEGQNVTLSCEQNLNHDAMYWYRQDPGQGLRLIYYSQIVNDFQKGDIAEGYSVSREKKESFPLTVTSAQKNPTAFYLCASSIGTGGGSGTDTQYFGPGTRLTVL.

V is TRBV7-9 and J is TRBJ2-2; 8 bases match TRBD2. CDR3 length: 15 residues. CDR1 and CDR2 (germline): SEHNR, FQNEAQ (reference sequence). V lost 5 bases and J lost 6; bases outside the gene matches: 8. The CDR3 spells CASSPGTSFSGELFF. The CDR3 nucleotides read TGTGCCAGCAGCCCCGGGACTAGTTTTTCCGGGGAGCTGTTTTTT.

This chain connects TRBV7-3 to TRBJ2-5; D may be TRBD1 (6 bases). Germline-derived CDR1 and CDR2 are SGHTA and FQGTGA. V lost 4 bases, J lost 1 base, and 7 bases lay in between. The CDR3 is 13 amino acids. DNA of the CDR3: TGTGCCAGCAGCTCACAGGGCCAAGAGACCCAGTACTTC. Protein product: CASSSQGQETQYF. Drawing the rest from reference TRBV7-3 and TRBJ2-5, the complete variable domain is GAGVSQTPSNKVTEKGKYVELRCDPISGHTALYWYRQSLGQGPEFLIYFQGTGAADDSGLPNDRFFAVRPEGSVSTLKIQRTERGDSAVYLCASSSQGQETQYFGPGTRLLVL.

This rearrangement joins TRBV10-3 to TRBJ2-2, with D maybe TRBD2 (6 bases). The CDR3 extends over 14 amino acids. The germline V gene encodes CDR1 ENHRY and CDR2 SYGVKD. Between the trimmed V and J ends, which lost 2 bases and 6 bases, there was a span of 10 bases. The CDR3 region is CAISEGRGSGELFF. The CDR3, as DNA: TGTGCCATCAGTGAGGGCCGGGGGTCCGGGGAGCTGTTTTTT.

CDR3 sequence reads: CASSEQTNYGYTF. CDR3 in DNA: TGTGCCAGCTCGGAGCAGACTAACTATGGCTACACCTTC. The chain couples TRBV7-2 to TRBJ1-2; D gene ambiguous. The V and J ends lost 8 bases and 0 bases respectively, with 10 bases between them. Germline V lookup: CDR1 SGHTA, CDR2 FQGNSA. This CDR3 region has 13 residues.

The rearrangement joins TRBV11-3 to TRBJ2-5; D gene ambiguous. Germline lookup yields CDR1 SGHNT and CDR2 YENEEA. Trimming stripped 2 bases from V and 1 base from J, with 5 bases between. This CDR3 contains 13 residues. CDR3 sequence: CASSLNIQETQYF. DNA of the CDR3: TGTGCCAGCAGCTTAAACATCCAAGAGACCCAGTACTTC.

The CDR3 DNA follows: TGCGCCAGCATGGAGCCCTTGGGCAATGAGCAGTTCTTC. Its protein product is CASMEPLGNEQFF. The chain couples TRBV5-1 to TRBJ2-1, with unresolved D. There are 13 residues in the CDR3. With 6 bases removed from V and 6 bases from J, the gap between germline ends came to 13 bases. Germline V gene lookup returns CDR1 SGHRS and CDR2 YFSETQ.

The V and J genes are TRBV4-1 and TRBJ1-2; D is possibly TRBD1 (5 bases). Germline CDR1 is MGHRA and CDR2 is YSYEKL. V was shortened by 5 bases and J by 2 bases, with 9 bases between the two germline ends. The CDR3 loop spans 13 amino acids. CDR3 protein: CASSSTENYGYTF. The CDR3 DNA sequence: TGCGCCAGCAGCTCGACAGAGAACTATGGCTACACCTTC.

The chain joins TRBV2 to TRBJ1-3, with D possibly being TRBD1 (6 bases). CDR3 length equals 15 residues. Germline-derived CDR1 and CDR2 are SNHLY and FYNNEI. Between the trimmed V and J ends, which lost 6 bases and 0 bases, there was a span of 12 bases. CDR3 nucleotide sequence: TGTGCCAGCAGGGAACAGGGTAGCTCTGGAAACACCATATATTTT. This codes for CASREQGSSGNTIYF.

This clone has more than one count but fewer than ten. The V gene is TRBV30, the J gene TRBJ1-3; 8 nucleotides agree with TRBD1. The germline CDR1 and CDR2 sequences are GTSNPN and SVGIG (reference sequence). The J segment lost 4 bases and the V segment lost 3 bases, leaving 11 bases of the junction unmatched. The CDR3 extends over 16 amino acids. The CDR3 nucleotides are TGTGCCTGGAGCGAACTCCGGACAGGGCAAGGAAACACCATATATTTT. Translating gives CAWSELRTGQGNTIYF.

The chain joins TRBV20-1 to TRBJ2-3, with 7 bases lining up with TRBD2. In germline, CDR1 is DFQATT, CDR2 SNEGSKA (reference sequence). The CDR3 totals 11 residues. CDR3 in DNA: TGCAGAATAGCGGGCCCAGGTACGCAGTATTTT. Encoded protein: CRIAGPGTQYF.

The chain couples TRBV28 to TRBJ1-5; D unresolved. The V end was cut by 6 bases, the J end by 10 bases, with 19 bases between. CDR3 length: 14 residues. Germline V gene sequence: CDR1 MDHEN, CDR2 SYDVKM. The CDR3 loop reads CASSPTGFYGPQHF. The CDR3 DNA is TGTGCCAGCAGCCCGACCGGGTTCTACGGCCCCCAGCATTTT.

This chain links TRBV19 with TRBJ1-2; 7 bases line up with TRBD1. Germline V gene sequence: CDR1 LNHDA, CDR2 SQIVND (reference sequence). Trimming cost V 2 bases and J 7 bases; bases outside gene matches: 13. The CDR3 is 16 residues long. The CDR3 spells CASSIRHPTGSGGYTF. The CDR3 coding sequence is TGTGCCAGTAGTATACGCCACCCGACAGGGAGCGGTGGCTACACCTTC.

The chain joins TRBV24-1 to TRBJ1-1; TRBD1 is a possible D gene (6 bases). V was cut by 7 bases and J by 4 bases, with 12 bases left in between. The CDR3 consists of 13 residues. CDR1 KGHDR and CDR2 SFDVKD come from the germline V gene. DNA for the CDR3: TGTGCCACCAGACAGGGTGGGTCCACTGAAGCTTTCTTT. As protein: CATRQGGSTEAFF.

The J gene is TRBJ1-1, the V gene TRBV19, with D unresolved. This CDR3 has 14 amino acids. V gave up 3 bases and J gave up 7 bases, with 15 bases separating them. Germline CDR1 LNHDA, CDR2 SQIVND (reference sequence). The CDR3 sequence is CASSIGVLDCEAFF. Written as DNA, the CDR3 is TGTGCCAGTAGTATCGGGGTGTTAGATTGTGAAGCTTTCTTT.

The chain uses TRBV24-1 and TRBJ1-2; TRBD1 agrees at 7 bases. The CDR3 runs 14 residues. Trimming at V came to 4 bases and at J to 7 bases, leaving 8 bases not matched to a gene. The germline V gene encodes CDR1 KGHDR and CDR2 SFDVKD. In nucleotides, the CDR3 is TGTGCCACCAGTGACCGAGACAGGGTGAGTGGCTACACCTTC. It yields the protein CATSDRDRVSGYTF.

This chain connects TRBV5-1 to TRBJ1-5, with 7 bases that match TRBD1. The CDR3 runs to 13 residues. The J segment lost 5 bases and the V segment lost 3 bases, leaving 2 bases of the junction unmatched. CDR1 is SGHRS, CDR2 YFSETQ, per germline. The CDR3 loop is CASSYTGDQPQHF. CDR3 coding DNA: TGCGCCAGCAGCTACACAGGGGATCAGCCCCAGCATTTT.

This clone was observed once. V gene TRBV3-1 (or the pseudogene TRBV3-2) combines with J gene TRBJ2-1; the D gene is possibly TRBD1 (5 bases). In germline, CDR1 is LGHDT, CDR2 YNNKEL (reference sequence). The CDR3 has 18 amino acids. V shed 4 bases and J shed 0 bases, with 19 bases lying between them. The chain's CDR3 is CASSPPWGGSISYNEQFF. The CDR3 region has the DNA TGTGCCAGCAGCCCGCCTTGGGGCGGATCCATCTCCTACAATGAGCAGTTCTTC.

As to this clone: Germline is not matched at one junction end, which may reflect a read error. The rearrangement links TRBV28 to TRBJ1-4; D ambiguous. CDR3 length: 12 residues. The germline CDR1 and CDR2 sequences are MDHEN and SYDVKM. CDR3 protein: CASSLGQTNTKF. CDR3 coding DNA: TGTGCCAGCAGTTTAGGGCAGACAAACACCAAATTT.

The chain links TRBV7-2 to TRBJ2-5; TRBD2 might be the D (6 bases). CDR3 length: 13 residues. Deletions cut 2 bases from V and 3 bases from J, with 7 bases between. CDR1 is SGHTA, CDR2 FQGNSA, per germline. The CDR3 bases are TGTGCCAGCAGCTTATGGAGGGAAGAGACCCAGTACTTC. This encodes CASSLWREETQYF.

The chain carries TRBV12-3 or TRBV12-4 and TRBJ2-5; a possible D gene is TRBD2 (6 bases). Trimming cost V 3 bases and J 11 bases, with 13 bases left between them. The CDR3 sequence is 12 residues long. This chain's CDR3 is CASSFVGGGQYF. The CDR3 DNA reads TGTGCCAGCAGTTTCGTGGGCGGAGGGCAGTACTTC.

The rearrangement uses TRBV6-2 or TRBV6-3 and TRBJ2-7; D remains unclear. Between the trimmed V and J ends, which lost 2 bases and 3 bases, there was a span of 11 bases. Germline-derived CDR1 and CDR2 are MNHEY and SVGEGT. This CDR3 has 14 amino acids. CDR3 nucleotide sequence: TGTGCCAGCAGTTACGAGGTAACAAACTACGAGCAGTACTTC. This codes for CASSYEVTNYEQYF.

The chain has TRBV5-1 and TRBJ1-2; 8 nucleotides match TRBD1. J was trimmed by 6 bases and V by 0 bases; bases with no gene match: 4. Looked up from germline, CDR1 is SGHRS and CDR2 is YFSETQ. This CDR3 region has 14 residues. The CDR3 loop is CASSLEQGAHGYTF. The CDR3 nucleotides are TGCGCCAGCAGCTTGGAGCAGGGGGCACATGGCTACACCTTC.

The J gene is TRBJ2-3, the V gene TRBV5-1; 13 positions match TRBD2. The CDR3 totals 15 residues. The germline V gene has CDR1 SGHRS and CDR2 YFSETQ. With 2 bases clipped from V and 5 bases from J, the junction kept 2 bases outside the gene matches. The CDR3, as DNA: TGCGCCAGCAGCTTTGGACTAGCGGGAGTAGATACGCAGTATTTT. Translated, it gives CASSFGLAGVDTQYF.

The sample holds one count of this clone. The chain uses TRBV27 and TRBJ1-5; D is ambiguous. CDR3 size: 13 residues. In germline, CDR1 is MNHEY, CDR2 SMNVEV (reference sequence). V was trimmed by 0 bases and J by 3 bases, leaving 3 bases between them. Written as DNA, the CDR3 is TGTGCCAGCAGTTTATCTTACAATCAGCCCCAGCATTTT. This gives the protein CASSLSYNQPQHF.

The chain is built from TRBV2 and TRBJ2-5; 11 bases align to TRBD1. J was trimmed by 2 bases and V by 4 bases; bases with no gene match: 3. Germline values: CDR1 SNHLY, CDR2 FYNNEI. This CDR3 is built from 15 residues. The CDR3 sequence: CASSAGTGGQETQYF. In DNA form, the CDR3 reads TGTGCCAGCAGTGCCGGGACAGGGGGGCAAGAGACCCAGTACTTC.

This rearrangement joins TRBV12-3 or TRBV12-4 to TRBJ2-3; D is possibly TRBD2 (6 bases). The CDR3 is made up of 13 amino acids. V lost 4 bases to trimming and J lost 2 bases, with 7 bases between them. The CDR3 DNA reads TGTGCCAGCAGTTGGGGGGACACAGATACGCAGTATTTT. Its translation: CASSWGDTDTQYF.